These 31 T cell receptor beta chains came from one sample sequenced in a study of identical twins (TCRdb year 2016). The method behind the library was 5' RACE. TCRdb shows the sequencer as Illumina HiSeq 2000. The public reads were reanalyzed by TCRdb: fastp trimming at Q25, MiXCR alignment, in-frame beta chains only. Rows merge per CDR3 protein into single entries with the most common DNA and genes. In all, the sample holds under 450,000 distinct CDR3 sequences, and less than 20% of those were seen once. The leading ten clones occupy 12% of the sample. Specimen: naive T cells sorted from blood. In light of the paper, this sample's cell subset or site label describes: cells isolated with a human naive T-cell isolation kit. The receptor set was obtained from a man aged 50 to 60 in good health.

The J gene is TRBJ2-5, the V gene TRBV5-1; 11 bases agree with TRBD2. The V gene end was trimmed by 4 bases and the J gene end by 7 bases; junction bases not matched to a gene: 9. Per germline, CDR1 SGHRS and CDR2 YFSETQ. CDR3 length: 15 residues. CDR3 in DNA: TGCGCCAGCAGCGAGACTAGCGGGGTGCCAGGGACCCAGTACTTC. Amino acids: CASSETSGVPGTQYF. Filled out from reference TRBV5-1 and TRBJ2-5, the complete variable domain reads KAGVTQTPRYLIKTRGQQVTLSCSPISGHRSVSWYQQTPGQGLQFLFEYFSETQRNKGNFPGRFSGRQFSNSRSEMNVSTLELGDSALYLCASSETSGVPGTQYFGPGTRLLVL.

In DNA, the CDR3 is TGTGCCATCAGTGGGACCGGGACAGGGGTTGGAAACACCATATATTTT. Translating gives CAISGTGTGVGNTIYF. The chain has TRBV10-3 and TRBJ1-3, with 10 bases matching TRBD1. The CDR3 runs to 16 residues. V lost 4 bases and J lost 3; bases outside the gene matches: 6. The germline V gene has CDR1 ENHRY and CDR2 SYGVKD.

The chain links TRBV12-3 or TRBV12-4 to TRBJ2-3; no clear D gene. This CDR3 comprises 13 residues. The germline V and J ends were trimmed by 6 bases and 0 bases, with 7 bases remaining between them. CDR3 sequence reads: CASRPASTDTQYF. CDR3 in DNA: TGTGCCAGCAGACCAGCTAGCACAGATACGCAGTATTTT.

At least ten counts were recorded for this clonotype. CDR3 residues: CASSPVQSIQYF. The CDR3 DNA follows: TGTGCCAGCAGCCCTGTACAGTCCATTCAGTACTTC. The V and J genes are TRBV7-9 and TRBJ2-4; D uncertain. The CDR3 covers 12 residues. Germline V gives CDR1 SEHNR, CDR2 FQNEAQ (reference sequence). V was shortened by 5 bases and J by 9 bases, with 11 bases between the two germline ends.

The chain combines TRBV12-3 or TRBV12-4 with TRBJ2-6, with D hard to call. The CDR3 runs 16 residues. Deletions cut 6 bases from V and 1 base from J, with 13 bases between. DNA for the CDR3: TGTGCCAGCAGCCACGTCCTCCGGTCTGGGGCCAACGTCCTGACTTTC. This encodes CASSHVLRSGANVLTF.

This clonotype has at least ten counts. The genes are TRBV5-1 and TRBJ1-1; the D gene is possibly TRBD1 (5 bases). The CDR3 extends over 14 amino acids. V was trimmed by 0 bases and J by 4 bases, leaving 10 bases between them. Germline CDR1 is SGHRS and CDR2 is YFSETQ. The CDR3 DNA reads TGCGCCAGCAGCTTGGTACGGGGACCCACTGAAGCTTTCTTT. Encoded protein: CASSLVRGPTEAFF. The complete variable domain, with remaining parts taken from reference TRBV5-1 and TRBJ1-1, reads KAGVTQTPRYLIKTRGQQVTLSCSPISGHRSVSWYQQTPGQGLQFLFEYFSETQRNKGNFPGRFSGRQFSNSRSEMNVSTLELGDSALYLCASSLVRGPTEAFFGQGTRLTVV.

This clonotype was counted at least ten times. The chain joins TRBV20-1 to TRBJ2-5; 7 bases fit TRBD1. The CDR3 runs 16 residues. The ends lost 8 bases at V and 1 base at J; junction bases unmatched: 16. From germline, CDR1 is DFQATT and CDR2 SNEGSKA (reference sequence). CDR3 protein: CSCPESDRETQETQYF. As DNA, the CDR3 is TGCAGTTGCCCTGAATCCGACAGGGAGACCCAAGAGACCCAGTACTTC.

This clonotype was detected many times. J is TRBJ2-7 and V is TRBV6-2 or TRBV6-3; D remains unclear. This CDR3 has 12 residues. V dropped 2 bases and J dropped 3 bases, with 5 bases sitting between them. Per the germline V gene, CDR1 is MNHEY and CDR2 is SVGEGT. The CDR3 nucleotides are TGTGCCAGCAGTTACGTACACTACGAGCAGTACTTC. Protein: CASSYVHYEQYF.

This clonotype was recorded once. The chain links TRBV7-2 to TRBJ2-5, with 11 bases that match TRBD2. The CDR3 is made up of 16 amino acids. J lost 1 base, V lost 5 bases, and 6 bases had no gene match. CDR1 is SGHTA, CDR2 FQGNSA, per germline. DNA of the CDR3: TGTGCCAGCAGCACTAGCGGGAGTGGGGGCCAAGAGACCCAGTACTTC. This translates into CASSTSGSGGQETQYF.

The chain uses TRBV28 and TRBJ2-3; D ambiguous. Per the germline V gene, CDR1 is MDHEN and CDR2 is SYDVKM. The V and J ends lost 3 bases and 8 bases respectively, with 6 bases between them. This CDR3 has 11 residues. The CDR3 nucleotides are TGTGCCAGCAGTTTCTCCGGTACGCAGTATTTT. Protein: CASSFSGTQYF.

This clonotype appeared a single time. CDR3 in amino acids: CASSFGGYADTQYF. CDR3 nucleotides: TGTGCCAGCAGTTTTGGAGGATACGCAGATACGCAGTATTTT. V is TRBV27 and J is TRBJ2-3; D perhaps matches TRBD2 (5 bases). The CDR3 covers 14 residues. V lost 3 bases and J 4 bases, leaving 11 bases between the germline ends. Germline V gene data show CDR1 as MNHEY and CDR2 as SMNVEV (reference sequence).

The chain recombines TRBV12-3 or TRBV12-4 with TRBJ1-2; D is unclear. CDR3 length: 13 residues. The V end was cut by 5 bases, the J end by 4 bases, with 11 bases between. CDR3: CASSTSGIYGYTF. The CDR3 DNA sequence: TGTGCCAGCAGTACCTCCGGGATCTATGGCTACACCTTC.

This clonotype turned up a few times. J is TRBJ2-5 and V is TRBV7-9, with 7 bases that match TRBD2. The CDR3 is 15 amino acids. CDR1 and CDR2 (germline): SEHNR, FQNEAQ (reference sequence). The V gene end was trimmed by 5 bases and the J gene end by 4 bases; junction bases not matched to a gene: 10. Here the CDR3 DNA reads TGTGCCAGCAGCCTTCTCCGGGGAGGGACAGAGACCCAGTACTTC. As protein: CASSLLRGGTETQYF. The whole variable domain, filled in from reference TRBV7-9 and TRBJ2-5, reads DTGVSQNPRHKITKRGQNVTFRCDPISEHNRLYWYRQTLGQGPEFLTYFQNEAQLEKSRLLSDRFSAERPKGSFSTLEIQRTEQGDSAMYLCASSLLRGGTETQYFGPGTRLLVL.

This clonotype was observed a few times. This chain connects TRBV12-3 or TRBV12-4 to TRBJ2-7; D remains unclear. V lost 3 bases to trimming and J lost 5 bases, with 8 bases between them. The CDR3 runs to 12 residues. CDR3: CASSFVPHEQYF. DNA for the CDR3: TGTGCCAGCAGTTTCGTTCCGCACGAGCAGTACTTC.

This clonotype has more than one count but fewer than ten. The chain carries TRBV6-2 or TRBV6-3 and TRBJ1-1; a weak D match, TRBD1 (5 bases). This CDR3 contains 18 residues. The V end was cut by 2 bases, the J end by 5 bases, with 24 bases between. The germline V gene encodes CDR1 MNHEY and CDR2 SVGEGT. The CDR3 DNA sequence: TGTGCCAGCAGTTACCCCCTGAGTAAGACAGACCGGGGGACTGAAGCTTTCTTT. Translated: CASSYPLSKTDRGTEAFF.

V usage is TRBV4-1 and J usage is TRBJ2-5; D not resolved. Germline CDR1 reads MGHRA; CDR2 reads YSYEKL. The ends were cut back, 1 base at V and 3 bases at J, with 6 bases in the middle. The CDR3 has 13 amino acids. This CDR3 is CASSQAREETQYF. The CDR3 region has the DNA TGCGCCAGCAGCCAAGCTAGAGAAGAGACCCAGTACTTC.

This clonotype was seen ten or more times. The V call is TRBV27, the J call TRBJ2-5; either TRBD1 or TRBD2 may supply D (6 bases each). Germline V CDR1 and CDR2: MNHEY, SMNVEV (reference sequence). CDR3 length: 14 residues. Trimming shortened V by 3 bases and J by 3 bases, and 11 bases separated the two germline ends. The CDR3 region is CASSFGGREETQYF. The CDR3 DNA reads TGTGCCAGCAGTTTTGGGGGGCGAGAAGAGACCCAGTACTTC.

The V and J genes are TRBV7-6 and TRBJ2-7; 7 nucleotides line up with TRBD2. The germline V gene has CDR1 SGHVS and CDR2 FNYEAQ. The CDR3 consists of 18 residues. Losses at the gene ends were 1 base for V and 0 bases for J; bases not matched to a gene: 12. CDR3 region: CASSLDVGAGESSYEQYF. DNA for the CDR3: TGTGCCAGCAGCTTAGACGTCGGTGCGGGGGAGAGCTCCTACGAGCAGTACTTC.

This clonotype showed up just a few times. The rearrangement links TRBV6-5 to TRBJ2-7; D possibly corresponds to TRBD1 (5 bases). The germline V gene encodes CDR1 MNHEY and CDR2 SVGAGI. V was clipped by 0 bases and J by 5 bases, with 11 bases between them. The CDR3 contains 14 residues. CDR3 amino acids: CASSYSRVPDEQYF. The CDR3 DNA is TGTGCCAGCAGTTACTCCAGGGTACCAGACGAGCAGTACTTC.

CDR3 sequence (DNA): TGTGCCAGCAGCTTAGCGGGGCTAGCGGGAATTTACGAGCAGTACTTC. Translation: CASSLAGLAGIYEQYF. This rearrangement joins TRBV7-2 to TRBJ2-7; 9 bases map to TRBD2. The CDR3 loop spans 16 amino acids. Germline V gives CDR1 SGHTA, CDR2 FQGNSA. The V segment lost 0 bases and the J segment 4 bases; nucleotides outside the gene matches: 7.

The chain links TRBV5-5 to TRBJ1-5, with 7 bases identical to TRBD1. This CDR3 has 14 amino acids. CDR1 is SGHKS and CDR2 is YYEKEE in the germline V gene (reference sequence). The V segment lost 3 bases and the J segment 4 bases; nucleotides outside the gene matches: 4. The CDR3 here is CASSYGTANQPQHF. CDR3 DNA sequence: TGTGCCAGCAGCTACGGGACAGCTAATCAGCCCCAGCATTTT.

This clonotype was picked up many times. V is TRBV4-1 and J is TRBJ1-6; the match to TRBD1 covers 7 bases. V lost 0 bases and J lost 7; bases outside the gene matches: 12. CDR1 and CDR2 (germline): MGHRA, YSYEKL. The CDR3 sequence is 18 residues long. The CDR3 is CASSQEVRQGLRNSPLHF. DNA for the CDR3: TGCGCCAGCAGCCAAGAGGTCAGACAGGGCTTACGGAATTCACCCCTCCACTTT.

At least ten counts were recorded for this clonotype. The rearrangement links TRBV29-1 to TRBJ2-1; the match to TRBD1 covers 7 bases. The CDR3 length is 13 residues. CDR1 is SQVTM, CDR2 ANQGSEA, per germline. V was clipped by 7 bases and J by 5 bases; unmatched bases: 8. CDR3 in amino acids: CSGLTGVNNEQFF. DNA of the CDR3: TGCAGCGGACTAACAGGGGTCAACAATGAGCAGTTCTTC.

This clonotype was seen a handful of times. V and J are TRBV4-3 and TRBJ2-1; the match to TRBD2 covers 13 bases. This CDR3 spans 15 amino acids. V dropped 6 bases and J dropped 6; count of bases not matched to a gene: 5. The germline CDR1 and CDR2 sequences are LGHNA and YSLEER. The CDR3: CASRPTSGGGNEQFF. In DNA, the CDR3 is TGCGCCAGCAGACCCACTAGCGGGGGGGGCAATGAGCAGTTCTTC.

Concerning this clonotype itself: One junction end disagrees with the germline gene, perhaps due to a read error. The chain has TRBV10-2 and TRBJ2-2; no definite D call. The CDR3 is 14 residues long. Per germline, CDR1 WSHSY and CDR2 SAAADI. CDR3 amino acids: CASSEIYRTAELFF. The DNA of the CDR3 is TGCGCCAGCAGTGAGATTTATCGAACCGCGGAGCTGTTTTTT.

In its sample, this clonotype was seen once. The V and J genes are TRBV28 and TRBJ1-6; 7 bases are shared with TRBD1. Germline loops: CDR1 MDHEN, CDR2 SYDVKM. With 5 bases clipped from V and 5 bases from J, the junction kept 3 bases outside the gene matches. The CDR3 runs to 14 residues. This CDR3 is CASSAGQNNSPLHF. The CDR3 nucleotides are TGTGCCAGCAGTGCGGGACAGAATAATTCACCCCTCCACTTT.

The rearrangement joins TRBV5-1 to TRBJ1-1; 7 nucleotides align to TRBD1. J was trimmed by 0 bases and V by 2 bases; bases with no gene match: 10. Germline V lookup: CDR1 SGHRS, CDR2 YFSETQ. This CDR3 spans 17 amino acids. The CDR3: CASSFDALQGLNTEAFF. The CDR3 nucleotides read TGCGCCAGCAGCTTCGATGCGTTACAGGGGCTGAACACTGAAGCTTTCTTT.

In its sample, this clonotype was seen a few times. The chain has TRBV7-9 and TRBJ2-1; D call uncertain. The V and J ends lost 5 bases and 3 bases respectively, with 8 bases between them. The germline CDR1 and CDR2 sequences are SEHNR and FQNEAQ (reference sequence). The CDR3 spans 13 residues. The CDR3 nucleotides are TGTGCCAGCAGCGAACCGGGCTACAATGAGCAGTTCTTC. It specifies CASSEPGYNEQFF.

In this sample, this clonotype turned up a few times. The chain recombines TRBV15 with TRBJ2-6, with D perhaps TRBD1 (5 bases). The length of the CDR3 is 14 residues. Germline CDR1 LNHNV, CDR2 YYDKDF (reference sequence). Trimming pared 3 bases from V and 3 bases from J, leaving 6 bases between. The CDR3 DNA sequence: TGTGCCACCAGCAGGGACATTGGGGCCAACGTCCTGACTTTC. This encodes CATSRDIGANVLTF.

The gene calls are TRBV20-1 and TRBJ2-5; the match to TRBD2 covers 15 bases. The CDR3 loop spans 15 amino acids. Germline CDR1 DFQATT, CDR2 SNEGSKA (reference sequence). The ends lost 6 bases at V and 6 bases at J; junction bases unmatched: 8. The CDR3 region is CSARRGLAGGQTQYF. The CDR3 nucleotides read TGCAGTGCCCGAAGGGGACTAGCGGGGGGCCAGACCCAGTACTTC.

The chain employs TRBV28 and TRBJ2-3, with TRBD2 matching 14 bases. V shed 4 bases and J 5 bases; nucleotides not matched to a gene: 5. The CDR3 loop spans 16 amino acids. Germline CDR1 and CDR2: MDHEN and SYDVKM. CDR3 region: CASSWGLAGEKDTQYF. CDR3 in DNA: TGTGCCAGCAGTTGGGGACTAGCGGGAGAGAAAGATACGCAGTATTTT.